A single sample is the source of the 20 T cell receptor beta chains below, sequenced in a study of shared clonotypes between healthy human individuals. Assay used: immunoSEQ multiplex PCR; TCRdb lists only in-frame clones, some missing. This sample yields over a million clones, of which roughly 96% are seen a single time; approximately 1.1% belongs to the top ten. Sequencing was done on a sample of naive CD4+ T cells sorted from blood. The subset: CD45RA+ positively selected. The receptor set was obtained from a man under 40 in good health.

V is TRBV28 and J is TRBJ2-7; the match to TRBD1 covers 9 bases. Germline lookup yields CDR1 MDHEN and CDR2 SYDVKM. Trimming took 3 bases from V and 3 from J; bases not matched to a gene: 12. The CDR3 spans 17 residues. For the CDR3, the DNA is TGTGCCAGCAGTTTGGGGGGATGGGGACAGGGTTACTACGAGCAGTACTTC. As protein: CASSLGGWGQGYYEQYF.

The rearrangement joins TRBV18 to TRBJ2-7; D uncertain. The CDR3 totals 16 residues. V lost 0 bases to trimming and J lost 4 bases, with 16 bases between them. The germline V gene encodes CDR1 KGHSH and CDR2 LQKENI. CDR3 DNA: TGTGCCAGCTCACCACCGTCAGCCTCTCCCGTTTACGAGCAGTACTTC. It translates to CASSPPSASPVYEQYF.

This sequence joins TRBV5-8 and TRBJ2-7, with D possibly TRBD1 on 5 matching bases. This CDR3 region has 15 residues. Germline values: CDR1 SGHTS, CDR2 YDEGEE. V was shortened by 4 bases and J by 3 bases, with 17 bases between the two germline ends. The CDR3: CASSTRGRGIYEQYF. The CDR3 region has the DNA TGTGCCAGCAGCACCCGAGGTAGGGGCATCTACGAGCAGTACTTC.

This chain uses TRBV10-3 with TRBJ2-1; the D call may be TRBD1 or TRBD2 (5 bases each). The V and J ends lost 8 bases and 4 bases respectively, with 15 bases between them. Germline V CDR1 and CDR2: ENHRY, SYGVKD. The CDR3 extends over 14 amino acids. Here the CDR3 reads CAISRDGAYNEQFF. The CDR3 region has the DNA TGTGCCATCTCCCGGGACGGGGCGTACAATGAGCAGTTCTTC.

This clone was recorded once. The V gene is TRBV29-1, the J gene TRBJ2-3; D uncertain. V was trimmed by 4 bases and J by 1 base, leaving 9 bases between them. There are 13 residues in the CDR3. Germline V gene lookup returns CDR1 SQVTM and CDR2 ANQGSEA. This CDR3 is CSVAPTRTDTQYF. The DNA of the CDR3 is TGCAGCGTTGCCCCGACTCGCACAGATACGCAGTATTTT.

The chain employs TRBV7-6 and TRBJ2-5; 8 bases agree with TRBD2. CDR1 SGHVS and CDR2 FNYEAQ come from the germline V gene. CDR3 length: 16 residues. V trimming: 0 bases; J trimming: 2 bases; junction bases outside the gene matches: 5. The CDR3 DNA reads TGTGCCAGCAGCTTAGCAGTTGCTAGCGGGCAAGAGACCCAGTACTTC. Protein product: CASSLAVASGQETQYF.

CDR3 protein: CASSQAAYNEQFF. CDR3 DNA sequence: TGTGCCAGCAGCCAAGCGGCCTACAATGAGCAGTTCTTC. V and J are TRBV4-2 and TRBJ2-1, with D uncertain. V was cut by 1 base and J by 2 bases, with 3 bases left in between. Germline CDR1 is LGHNA and CDR2 is YNFKEQ. The CDR3 contains 13 residues.

This CDR3 reads CASSEAEGGRAYEQYF. The CDR3 DNA is TGTGCCAGCAGTGAAGCGGAAGGGGGAAGAGCCTACGAGCAGTACTTC. This sequence joins TRBV6-1 and TRBJ2-7; D may be TRBD1 (6 bases). CDR3 length equals 16 residues. V was pared by 0 bases and J by 2 bases, with 14 bases between. CDR1 MNHNS and CDR2 SASEGT come from the germline V gene.

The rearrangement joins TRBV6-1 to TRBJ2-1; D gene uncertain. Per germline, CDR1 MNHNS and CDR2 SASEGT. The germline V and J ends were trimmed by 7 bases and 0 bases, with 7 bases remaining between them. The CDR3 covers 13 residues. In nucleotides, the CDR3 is TGTGCCAGCATGGCGTTCTCCTACAATGAGCAGTTCTTC. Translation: CASMAFSYNEQFF.

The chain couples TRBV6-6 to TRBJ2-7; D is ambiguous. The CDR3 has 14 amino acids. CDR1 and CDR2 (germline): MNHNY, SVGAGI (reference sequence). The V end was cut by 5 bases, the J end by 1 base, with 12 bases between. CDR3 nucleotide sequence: TGTGCCAGCAGTCCGATTCTACTATCCTACGAGCAGTACTTC. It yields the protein CASSPILLSYEQYF.

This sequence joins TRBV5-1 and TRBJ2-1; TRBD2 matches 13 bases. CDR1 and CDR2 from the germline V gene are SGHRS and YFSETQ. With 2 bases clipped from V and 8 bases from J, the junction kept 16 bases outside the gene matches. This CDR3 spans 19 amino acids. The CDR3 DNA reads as TGCGCCAGCAGCTTTGTCCGTCCGGGACTAGCGGGATTTCTCGATGAGCAGTTCTTC. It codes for CASSFVRPGLAGFLDEQFF. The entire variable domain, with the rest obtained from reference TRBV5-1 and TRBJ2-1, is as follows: KAGVTQTPRYLIKTRGQQVTLSCSPISGHRSVSWYQQTPGQGLQFLFEYFSETQRNKGNFPGRFSGRQFSNSRSEMNVSTLELGDSALYLCASSFVRPGLAGFLDEQFFGPGTRLTVL.

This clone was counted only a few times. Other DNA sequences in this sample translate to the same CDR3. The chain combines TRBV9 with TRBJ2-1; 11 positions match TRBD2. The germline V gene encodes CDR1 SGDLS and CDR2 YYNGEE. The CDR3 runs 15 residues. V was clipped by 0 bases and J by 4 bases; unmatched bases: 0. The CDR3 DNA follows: TGTGCCAGCAGCGTAGTAGCGGGAGGGTACAATGAGCAGTTCTTC. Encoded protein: CASSVVAGGYNEQFF.

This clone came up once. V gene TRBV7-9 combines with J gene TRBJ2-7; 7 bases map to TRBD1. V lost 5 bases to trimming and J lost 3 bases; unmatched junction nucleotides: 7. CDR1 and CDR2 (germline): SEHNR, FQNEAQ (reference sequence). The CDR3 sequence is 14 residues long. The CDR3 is CASSPTGHNYEQYF. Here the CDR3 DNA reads TGTGCCAGCAGCCCGACAGGGCACAACTACGAGCAGTACTTC. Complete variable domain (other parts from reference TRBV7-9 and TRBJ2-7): DTGVSQNPRHKITKRGQNVTFRCDPISEHNRLYWYRQTLGQGPEFLTYFQNEAQLEKSRLLSDRFSAERPKGSFSTLEIQRTEQGDSAMYLCASSPTGHNYEQYFGPGTRLTVT.

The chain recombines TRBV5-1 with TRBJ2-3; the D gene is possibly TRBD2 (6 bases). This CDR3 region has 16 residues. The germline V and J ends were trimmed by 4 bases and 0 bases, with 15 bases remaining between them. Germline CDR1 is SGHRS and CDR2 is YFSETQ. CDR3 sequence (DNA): TGCGCCAGCAGCCCTGGAGTCGGGACTAGCACAGATACGCAGTATTTT. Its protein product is CASSPGVGTSTDTQYF.

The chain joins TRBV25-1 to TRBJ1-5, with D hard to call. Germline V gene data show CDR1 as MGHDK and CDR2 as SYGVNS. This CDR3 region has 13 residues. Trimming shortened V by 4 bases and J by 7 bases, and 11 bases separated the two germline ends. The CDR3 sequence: CASSAIGRQPQHF. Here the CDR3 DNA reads TGTGCCAGCAGTGCGATTGGACGGCAGCCCCAGCATTTT.

CDR3 nucleotides: TGTGCCAGCAGCATCAATCTTAAAGCCTACGAGCAGTACTTC. Protein sequence: CASSINLKAYEQYF. J is TRBJ2-7 and V is TRBV6-1; D call uncertain. The V gene lost 6 bases and the J gene lost 2 bases, with 14 bases spanning the gap. The CDR3 spans 14 residues. Germline CDR1 and CDR2: MNHNS and SASEGT.

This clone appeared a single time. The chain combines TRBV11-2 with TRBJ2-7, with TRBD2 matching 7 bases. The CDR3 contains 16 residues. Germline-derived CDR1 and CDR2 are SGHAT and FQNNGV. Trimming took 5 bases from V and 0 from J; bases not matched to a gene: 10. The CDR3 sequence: CASSTGSSGRSYEQYF. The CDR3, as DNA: TGTGCCAGCAGCACCGGCAGTAGCGGGCGCTCCTACGAGCAGTACTTC.

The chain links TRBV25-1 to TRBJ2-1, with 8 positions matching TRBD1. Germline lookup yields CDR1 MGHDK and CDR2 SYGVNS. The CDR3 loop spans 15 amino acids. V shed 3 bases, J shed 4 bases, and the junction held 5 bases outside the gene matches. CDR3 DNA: TGTGCCAGCAGTGATGGGACAGGAGCTTACAATGAGCAGTTCTTC. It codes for CASSDGTGAYNEQFF.

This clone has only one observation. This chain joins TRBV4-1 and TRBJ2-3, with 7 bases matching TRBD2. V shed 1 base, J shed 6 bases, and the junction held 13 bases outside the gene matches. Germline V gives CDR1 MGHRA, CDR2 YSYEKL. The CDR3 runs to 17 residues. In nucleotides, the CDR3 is TGCGCCAGCAGCCAAGGACCACTAGCGCTCATATTGGATACGCAGTATTTT. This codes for CASSQGPLALILDTQYF.

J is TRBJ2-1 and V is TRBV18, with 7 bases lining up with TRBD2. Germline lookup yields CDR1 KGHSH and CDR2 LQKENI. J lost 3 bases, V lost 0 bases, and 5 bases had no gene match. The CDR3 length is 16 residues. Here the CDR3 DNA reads TGTGCCAGCTCACCACCGGGCGGGAGAGACTACAATGAGCAGTTCTTC. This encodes CASSPPGGRDYNEQFF.